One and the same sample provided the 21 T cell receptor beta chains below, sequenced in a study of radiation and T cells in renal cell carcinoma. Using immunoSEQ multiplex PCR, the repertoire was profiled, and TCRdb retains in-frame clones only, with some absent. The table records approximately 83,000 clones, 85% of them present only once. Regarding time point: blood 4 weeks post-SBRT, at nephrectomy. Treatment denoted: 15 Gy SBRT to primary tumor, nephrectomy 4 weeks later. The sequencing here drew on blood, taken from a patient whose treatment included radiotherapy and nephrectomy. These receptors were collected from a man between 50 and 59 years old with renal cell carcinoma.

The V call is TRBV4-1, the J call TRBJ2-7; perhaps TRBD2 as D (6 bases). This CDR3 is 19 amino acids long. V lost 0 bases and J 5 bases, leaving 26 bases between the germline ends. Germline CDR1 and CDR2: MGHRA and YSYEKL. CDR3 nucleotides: TGCGCCAGCAGCCAAGAGGATCCCGGGAGAGGTAAAAAGAGGAACGAGCAGTACTTC. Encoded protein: CASSQEDPGRGKKRNEQYF.

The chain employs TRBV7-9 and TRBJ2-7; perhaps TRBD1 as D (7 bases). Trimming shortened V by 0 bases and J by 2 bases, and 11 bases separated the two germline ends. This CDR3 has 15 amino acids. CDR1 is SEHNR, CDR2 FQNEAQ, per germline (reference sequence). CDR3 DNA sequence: TGTGCCAGCAGCTTAGCGGGGGGACAGACCTACGAGCAGTACTTC. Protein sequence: CASSLAGGQTYEQYF.

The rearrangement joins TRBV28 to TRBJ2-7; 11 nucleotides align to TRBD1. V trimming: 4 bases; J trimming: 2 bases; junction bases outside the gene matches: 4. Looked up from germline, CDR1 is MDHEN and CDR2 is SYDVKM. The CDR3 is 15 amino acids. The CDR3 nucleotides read TGTGCCAGCAGTTCGACGGGACAGGGGGCCTACGAGCAGTACTTC. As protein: CASSSTGQGAYEQYF.

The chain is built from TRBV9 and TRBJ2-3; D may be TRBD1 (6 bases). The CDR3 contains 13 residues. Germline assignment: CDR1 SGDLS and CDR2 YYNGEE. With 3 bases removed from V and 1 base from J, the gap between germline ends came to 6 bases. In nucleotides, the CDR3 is TGTGCCAGCAGCGAGGGGGGCACAGATACGCAGTATTTT. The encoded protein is CASSEGGTDTQYF.

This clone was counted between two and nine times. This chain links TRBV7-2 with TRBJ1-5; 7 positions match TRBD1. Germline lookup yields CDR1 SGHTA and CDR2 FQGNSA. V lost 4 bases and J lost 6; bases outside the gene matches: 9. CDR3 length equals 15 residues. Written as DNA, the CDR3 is TGTGCCAGCAGCTCCGGGGGAGGGGGCCTTCAGCCCCAGCATTTT. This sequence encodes CASSSGGGGLQPQHF.

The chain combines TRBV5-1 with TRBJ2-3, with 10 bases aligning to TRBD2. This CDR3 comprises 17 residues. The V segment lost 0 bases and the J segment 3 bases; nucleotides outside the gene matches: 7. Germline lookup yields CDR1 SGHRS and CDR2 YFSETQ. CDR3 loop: CASSLARYSGRTDTQYF. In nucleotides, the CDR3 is TGCGCCAGCAGCTTGGCCCGTTATAGCGGGAGGACAGATACGCAGTATTTT.

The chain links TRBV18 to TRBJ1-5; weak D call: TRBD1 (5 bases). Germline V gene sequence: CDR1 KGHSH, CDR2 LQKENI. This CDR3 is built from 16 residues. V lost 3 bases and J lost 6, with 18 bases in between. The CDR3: CASSPTGRGVLQPQHF. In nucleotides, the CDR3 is TGTGCCAGCTCACCTACCGGGCGGGGGGTACTTCAGCCCCAGCATTTT.

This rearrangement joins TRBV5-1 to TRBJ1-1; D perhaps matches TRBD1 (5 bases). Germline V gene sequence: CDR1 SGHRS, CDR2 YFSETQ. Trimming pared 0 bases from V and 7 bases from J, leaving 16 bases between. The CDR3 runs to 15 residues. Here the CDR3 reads CASSLALGRASEAFF. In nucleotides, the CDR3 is TGCGCCAGCAGCTTGGCACTTGGCAGGGCAAGTGAAGCTTTCTTT.

The CDR3 spells CASSVGSVRETQYF. The CDR3 nucleotides are TGTGCCAGCAGCGTTGGATCAGTGAGGGAGACCCAGTACTTC. The chain employs TRBV9 and TRBJ2-5; D is uncertain. The CDR3 has 14 residues. Germline V lookup: CDR1 SGDLS, CDR2 YYNGEE. V lost 2 bases to trimming and J lost 5 bases, with 13 bases between them.

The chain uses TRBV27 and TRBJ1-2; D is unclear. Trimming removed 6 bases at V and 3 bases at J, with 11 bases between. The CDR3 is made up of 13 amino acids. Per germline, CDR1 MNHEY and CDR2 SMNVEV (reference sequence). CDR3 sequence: CASSPTVDYGYTF. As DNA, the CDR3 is TGTGCCAGCAGCCCCACGGTGGACTATGGCTACACCTTC.

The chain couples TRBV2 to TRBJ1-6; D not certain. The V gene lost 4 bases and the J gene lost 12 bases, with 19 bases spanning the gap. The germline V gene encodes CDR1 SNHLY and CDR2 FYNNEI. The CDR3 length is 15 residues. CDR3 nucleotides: TGTGCCAGCAGTGTCAGACAACCTCCAACGGGACCCCTCCACTTT. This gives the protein CASSVRQPPTGPLHF.

The CDR3 coding sequence is TGCGCCAGCAGCCAGGCTAGGACAGGGACCTCCTACGAGCAGTACTTC. It yields the protein CASSQARTGTSYEQYF. The chain is built from TRBV4-3 and TRBJ2-7; 8 nucleotides agree with TRBD1. CDR3 size: 16 residues. Trimming removed 3 bases from V and 0 bases from J; junction bases left unmatched: 7. Germline V gene lookup returns CDR1 LGHNA and CDR2 YSLEER.

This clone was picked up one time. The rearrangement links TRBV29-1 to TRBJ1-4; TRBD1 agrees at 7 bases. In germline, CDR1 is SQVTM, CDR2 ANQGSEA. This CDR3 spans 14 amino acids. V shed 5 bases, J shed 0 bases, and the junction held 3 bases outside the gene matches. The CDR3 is CSVLTGATNEKLFF. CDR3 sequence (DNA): TGCAGCGTTCTTACAGGGGCAACTAATGAAAAACTGTTTTTT.

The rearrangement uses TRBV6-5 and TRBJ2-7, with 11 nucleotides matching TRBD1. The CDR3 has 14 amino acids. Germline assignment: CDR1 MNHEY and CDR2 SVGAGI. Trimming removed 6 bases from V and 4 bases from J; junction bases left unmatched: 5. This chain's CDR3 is CASRDRGRSYEQYF. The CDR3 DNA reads TGTGCCAGCAGGGACAGGGGGCGATCTTACGAGCAGTACTTC.

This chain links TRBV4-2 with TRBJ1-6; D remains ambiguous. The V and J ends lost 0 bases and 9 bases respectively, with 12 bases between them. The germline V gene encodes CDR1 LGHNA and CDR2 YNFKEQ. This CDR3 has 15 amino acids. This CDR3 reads CASSQDWESGSPLHF. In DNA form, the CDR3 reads TGTGCCAGCAGCCAAGATTGGGAATCGGGTTCACCCCTCCACTTT.

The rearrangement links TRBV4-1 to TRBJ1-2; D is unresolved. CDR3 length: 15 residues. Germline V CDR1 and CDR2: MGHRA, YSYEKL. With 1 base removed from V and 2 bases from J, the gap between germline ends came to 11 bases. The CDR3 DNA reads TGCGCCAGCAGCCAAGGTTCGGTAACGAACTATGGCTACACCTTC. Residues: CASSQGSVTNYGYTF.

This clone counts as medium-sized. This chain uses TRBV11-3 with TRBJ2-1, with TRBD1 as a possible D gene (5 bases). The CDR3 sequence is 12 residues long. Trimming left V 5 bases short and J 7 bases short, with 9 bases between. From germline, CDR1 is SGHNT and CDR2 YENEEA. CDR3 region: CASSTGPNEQFF. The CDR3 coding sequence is TGTGCCAGCAGCACAGGACCGAATGAGCAGTTCTTC.

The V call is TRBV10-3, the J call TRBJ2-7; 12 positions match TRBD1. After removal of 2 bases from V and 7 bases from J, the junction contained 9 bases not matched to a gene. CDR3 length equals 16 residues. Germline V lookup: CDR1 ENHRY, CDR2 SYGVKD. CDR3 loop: CAISEPFGTGGVEQYF. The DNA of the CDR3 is TGTGCCATCAGTGAGCCCTTTGGGACAGGGGGCGTGGAGCAGTACTTC.

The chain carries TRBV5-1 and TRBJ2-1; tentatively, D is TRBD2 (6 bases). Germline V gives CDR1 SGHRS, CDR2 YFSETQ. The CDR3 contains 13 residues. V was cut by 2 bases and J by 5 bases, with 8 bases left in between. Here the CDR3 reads CASSFGGDNEQFF. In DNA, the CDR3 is TGCGCCAGCAGCTTCGGAGGGGACAATGAGCAGTTCTTC.

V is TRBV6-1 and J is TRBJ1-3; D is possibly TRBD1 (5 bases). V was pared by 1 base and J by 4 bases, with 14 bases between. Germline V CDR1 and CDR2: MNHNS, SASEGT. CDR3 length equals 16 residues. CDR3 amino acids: CASSEGPGSGGNTIYF. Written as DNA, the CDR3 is TGTGCCAGCAGTGAAGGTCCAGGGTCGGGGGGAAACACCATATATTTT.

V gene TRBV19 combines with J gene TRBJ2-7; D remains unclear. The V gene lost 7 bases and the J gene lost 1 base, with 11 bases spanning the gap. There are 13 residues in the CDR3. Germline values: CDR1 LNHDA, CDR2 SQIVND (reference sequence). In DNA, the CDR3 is TGTGCCAGTAAGTTGGACGGATCCTACGAGCAGTACTTC. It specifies CASKLDGSYEQYF.